A selection of T cell receptor beta chains follows, all from one sample in a study of CD8 T cells in Susac syndrome. MiXCR, applied by TCRdb to the immunoSEQ multiplex PCR reads, yields one record per CDR3 protein. The sample has about 240,000 distinct CDR3 sequences, about 96% seen once; the top ten hold around 0.093%. Sequenced material: CD4+ T cells from PBMCs. These receptors came from a human donor with Susac syndrome. CDR3s include the opening cysteine and the closing phenylalanine or tryptophan. A D gene is named only where the DNA matches it firmly. Size values are once, few and many counts, or a class for expanded clones, and some rows have none.

D	J	size	V	CDR3	DNA
-	TRBJ2-2	-	TRBV12-5	CASGSGTWGTGELFF	TGTGCTAGTGGTTCGGGGACATGGGGCACCGGGGAGCTGTTTTTT
-	TRBJ1-2	-	TRBV9	CASSPEVSPNYGYTF	TGTGCCAGCAGCCCCGAGGTGAGCCCTAACTATGGCTACACCTTC
TRBD1	TRBJ2-4	once	TRBV7-3	CASSLGTGDLNIQYF	TGTGCCAGCAGTCTAGGGACAGGGGATTTAAACATTCAGTACTTC
TRBD1	TRBJ2-7	-	TRBV11-2	CASSLLAGTGFYEQYF	TGTGCCAGCAGCTTACTGGCCGGGACAGGCTTCTACGAGCAGTACTTC
-	TRBJ2-2	-	TRBV21-1	CASRWGLAISWELFF	TGTGCCAGCAGGTGGGGGCTAGCGATAAGCTGGGAGCTGTTTTTT
TRBD2	TRBJ2-7	-	TRBV3-1	CASSQRRLAGEYSYEQYF	TGTGCCAGCAGCCAAAGGCGGCTAGCGGGAGAGTACTCCTACGAGCAGTACTTC
-	TRBJ2-2	-	TRBV7-3	CASSLTGAGRTGELFF	TGTGCCAGCAGCTTAACTGGGGCCGGTCGAACCGGGGAGCTGTTTTTT
-	TRBJ1-5	-	TRBV20-1	CSASSSGWGNQPQHF	TGCAGTGCTAGCTCCTCGGGGTGGGGCAATCAGCCCCAGCATTTT
TRBD1	TRBJ2-2	-	TRBV28	CASSYRRQGTGELFF	TGTGCCAGCAGTTACAGGAGACAGGGGACAGGGGAGCTGTTTTTT
-	TRBJ2-3	-	TRBV18	CASSPGTPSNTQYF	TGTGCCAGCTCACCAGGGACACCATCGAATACGCAGTATTTT
TRBD2	TRBJ2-5	-	TRBV4-1	CASSQPAGEGETQYF	TGCGCCAGCAGCCAACCGGCGGGGGAGGGCGAGACCCAGTACTTC
-	TRBJ1-1	once	TRBV12-3/TRBV12-4	CASSLFEGAEAFF	TGTGCCAGCAGTTTATTTGAGGGGGCTGAAGCTTTCTTT
TRBD2	TRBJ2-7	-	TRBV14	CASSQSKREIGEQYF	TGTGCCAGCAGCCAATCGAAGCGGGAGATAGGCGAGCAGTACTTC
-	TRBJ2-6	-	TRBV7-9	CASSLARDTKSSGANVLTF	TGTGCCAGCAGCTTAGCCCGGGACACCAAATCCTCTGGGGCCAACGTCCTGACTTTC
TRBD1	TRBJ1-2	-	TRBV28	CASSRGTGGKANYGYTF	TGTGCCAGCAGCCGAGGAACAGGGGGCAAAGCTAACTATGGCTACACCTTC
-	TRBJ1-1	-	TRBV29-1	CSVLRTENTEAFF	TGCAGCGTTTTGCGGACAGAGAACACTGAAGCTTTCTTT
TRBD2	TRBJ2-7	-	TRBV27	CASSTRTSVREQYF	TGTGCCAGCAGTACCCGGACTAGCGTGCGCGAGCAGTACTTC
TRBD1	TRBJ2-7	-	TRBV11-3	CASSPGTDSYEQYF	TGTGCCAGCAGTCCCGGGACAGACTCCTACGAGCAGTACTTC
-	TRBJ1-2	-	TRBV9	CASSVEEGYYGYTF	TGTGCCAGCAGCGTAGAGGAGGGATACTATGGCTACACCTTC
TRBD1	TRBJ2-1	once	TRBV24-1	CATSEALTGGWFF	TGTGCCACCAGTGAAGCCCTTACAGGGGGCTGGTTCTTC
TRBD2	TRBJ2-5	-	TRBV19	CASTHRRAGGPTETQYF	TGTGCCAGTACCCACAGACGAGCGGGAGGGCCAACGGAGACCCAGTACTTC
-	TRBJ2-4	-	TRBV5-6	CASSFVEAKNIQYF	TGTGCCAGCAGCTTTGTAGAGGCCAAAAACATTCAGTACTTC
-	TRBJ2-5	-	TRBV5-4	CASSPPGARQETQYF	TGTGCCAGCAGCCCGCCGGGAGCTAGGCAAGAGACCCAGTACTTC
TRBD2	TRBJ2-7	once	TRBV20-1	CSALNPGTSGTYEQYF	TGCAGTGCTCTCAACCCCGGGACTAGCGGAACATACGAGCAGTACTTC
-	TRBJ2-5	-	TRBV28	CASSAPDRGETQYF	TGTGCCAGCAGTGCCCCGGATCGGGGAGAGACCCAGTACTTC
-	TRBJ2-7	-	TRBV12-3/TRBV12-4	CASSPAGIYEQYF	TGTGCCAGCAGTCCCGCAGGGATTTACGAGCAGTACTTC
-	TRBJ1-5	-	TRBV3-1	CASSQTQGGYQPQHF	TGTGCCAGCAGCCAGACTCAGGGTGGTTACCAGCCCCAGCATTTT
TRBD1	TRBJ1-4	-	TRBV20-1	CSASAQGDEKLFF	TGCAGTGCTAGTGCGCAGGGGGATGAAAAACTGTTTTTT
-	TRBJ1-5	-	TRBV20-1	CSASRTGSDQPQHF	TGCAGTGCTAGCCGGACTGGGAGCGATCAGCCCCAGCATTTT
-	TRBJ2-3	once	TRBV2	CAGIAEVTDTQYF	TGTGCCGGAATAGCGGAGGTAACAGATACGCAGTATTTT
-	TRBJ2-5	-	TRBV7-9	CASSQGWEETQYF	TGTGCCAGCAGCCAAGGATGGGAGGAGACCCAGTACTTC
-	TRBJ1-3	-	TRBV18	CASSPDSSGNTIYF	TGTGCCAGCTCACCAGACAGTTCTGGAAACACCATATATTTT
TRBD2	TRBJ2-1	-	TRBV20-1	CSAPGLAGEGSYNEQFF	TGCAGTGCTCCGGGACTAGCGGGAGAGGGCTCCTACAATGAGCAGTTCTTC
-	TRBJ1-2	-	TRBV27	CASSFGKDYGYTF	TGTGCCAGCAGTTTCGGGAAAGACTATGGCTACACCTTC
-	TRBJ2-7	-	TRBV20-1	CSAPATTGSYEQYF	TGCAGTGCCCCGGCCACAACCGGTTCCTACGAGCAGTACTTC
TRBD2	TRBJ2-1	-	TRBV20-1	CSARDQREHYNEQFF	TGCAGTGCTAGAGATCAGCGGGAACACTACAATGAGCAGTTCTTC